Here is one TCR beta chain with its context. With autoimmune disease history or systemic immunosuppression, patients were excluded. This table comes from immunoSEQ multiplex PCR, and its TCRdb copy is limited to in-frame clones, with some not included. The sample consists of about 86,000 clones, around 88% of them appearing once. These data are taken from a study of OX40 agonist ivuxolimab in advanced cancers. The germline CDR1 and CDR2 sequences are MNHNS and SASEGT. The CDR3 is 15 amino acids. Losses at the gene ends were 3 bases for V and 5 bases for J; bases not matched to a gene: 9. The source is an adult with an advanced solid tumor such as melanoma, head and neck, liver or kidney cancer. This chain joins TRBV6-1 and TRBJ1-2; TRBD1 aligns across 7 bases. The source material was CD4+ or CD8+ T cells sorted from blood, sampled in a trial of the OX40 agonist ivuxolimab. CDR3 loop: CASSEAVGTDYGYTF. Written as DNA, the CDR3 is TGTGCCAGCAGTGAGGCGGTGGGGACAGATTATGGCTACACCTTC.